This T cell receptor (beta chain) comes out of a study of blood T cell repertoires in COVID-19. About the study: Acute and convalescent COVID-19 samples came from the United States, Italy and Spain.

TCRdb keeps only in-frame clones here, not all; method: immunoSEQ multiplex PCR. Here the sample spans around 190,000 clones, roughly four fifths being singletons. The CDR3 contains 15 residues. Looked up from germline, CDR1 is KGHSH and CDR2 is LQKENI. The V and J ends lost 6 bases and 1 base respectively, with 15 bases between them. The sample taken for sequencing was peripheral blood. The chain joins TRBV18 to TRBJ1-1, with D tentatively TRBD1 (5 bases). This sequence was found in a woman between 65 and 79 years old with COVID-19, enrolled during active disease. The CDR3 reads CASSQNDSPNTEAFF. In nucleotides, the CDR3 is TGTGCCAGCTCGCAAAATGACAGCCCGAACACTGAAGCTTTCTTT.